Below, 21 T cell receptor beta chains from the same sample are listed, as sequenced in a study of cytomegalovirus exposure and HLA in healthy donors. This PCR relied on a set of 60 Vbeta primers and 13 Jbeta primers. Clones were sequenced by immunoSEQ multiplex PCR, and TCRdb holds only the in-frame ones, with some missing. There are 90,000 to 95,000 clones in the sample; approximately 80% occur only once, and 2% to 2.5% lies in the top ten. The sequenced material came from PBMCs. These receptors were obtained from a man aged 18 to 29 in good health and CMV-seronegative.

The V and J genes are TRBV28 and TRBJ2-7; 7 bases line up with TRBD1. Germline values: CDR1 MDHEN, CDR2 SYDVKM. CDR3 length equals 14 residues. J gave up 3 bases and V 3 bases, and 5 bases lay outside the gene matches. CDR3: CASSLFGTDYEQYF. The CDR3, as DNA: TGTGCCAGCAGTTTGTTCGGGACAGACTACGAGCAGTACTTC.

This rearrangement joins TRBV7-8 to TRBJ2-7; unclear D gene. Trimming shortened V by 4 bases and J by 1 base, and 11 bases separated the two germline ends. CDR3 length: 14 amino acids. Germline V gene sequence: CDR1 SGHVS, CDR2 FQNEAQ. The CDR3 protein is CASSSGWSSYEQYF. DNA for the CDR3: TGTGCCAGCAGCTCTGGGTGGAGTTCCTACGAGCAGTACTTC.

There are a few counts of this clone. The chain couples TRBV6-1 to TRBJ2-4; D uncertain. V lost 2 bases, J lost 3 bases, and 8 bases lay in between. This CDR3 region has 14 residues. CDR1 and CDR2 from the germline V gene are MNHNS and SASEGT. For the CDR3, the DNA is TGTGCCAGCAGTGAATACTTTGGCAAAAACATTCAGTACTTC. Amino acid sequence: CASSEYFGKNIQYF.

This clone was counted between two and nine times. In nucleotides, the CDR3 is TGTGCCAGCAGTACCGGTGGAGGGGAAGTGGGGGGCTACACCTTC. It specifies CASSTGGGEVGGYTF. V and J are TRBV28 and TRBJ1-2; tentative D call: TRBD1 (5 bases). Germline values: CDR1 MDHEN, CDR2 SYDVKM. The CDR3 extends over 15 amino acids. Trimming pared 5 bases from V and 8 bases from J, leaving 21 bases between.

V is TRBV11-2 and J is TRBJ2-5, with 8 bases matching TRBD2. The CDR3 extends over 17 amino acids. The V and J ends lost 5 bases and 5 bases, in that order; junction bases with no gene match: 16. CDR1 is SGHAT and CDR2 is FQNNGV in the germline V gene. The CDR3 here is CASSLGPTAGGQETQYF. The DNA for the CDR3 is TGTGCCAGCAGCCTCGGCCCGACCGCGGGGGGCCAGGAGACCCAGTACTTC.

The V call is TRBV29-1, the J call TRBJ2-2, with 7 bases aligning to TRBD1. This CDR3 contains 14 residues. Germline-derived CDR1 and CDR2 are SQVTM and ANQGSEA. V lost 6 bases, J lost 1 base, and 5 bases stayed unmatched. CDR3 in amino acids: CSVFGTVNTGELFF. The CDR3 bases are TGCAGCGTCTTCGGGACAGTGAACACCGGGGAGCTGTTTTTT.

The J gene is TRBJ2-7, the V gene TRBV7-9, with 13 bases lining up with TRBD2. Germline lookup yields CDR1 SEHNR and CDR2 FQNEAQ (reference sequence). The CDR3 covers 14 residues. The J segment lost 5 bases and the V segment lost 5 bases, leaving 3 bases of the junction unmatched. CDR3 amino acids: CASSEGTSGDEQYF. CDR3 nucleotides: TGTGCCAGCAGCGAGGGGACTAGCGGGGACGAGCAGTACTTC.

The CDR3 is CASSPYNQPQHF. CDR3 coding DNA: TGTGCCAGCAGCCCCTACAATCAGCCCCAGCATTTT. The V call is TRBV7-2, the J call TRBJ1-5; D not resolved. In germline, CDR1 is SGHTA, CDR2 FQGNSA. With 5 bases removed from V and 3 bases from J, the gap between germline ends came to 5 bases. The CDR3 length is 12 residues.

This clone was seen a single time. V gene TRBV27 combines with J gene TRBJ1-2, with D unclear. The germline V and J ends were trimmed by 1 base and 10 bases, with 10 bases remaining between them. This CDR3 comprises 12 residues. Germline assignment: CDR1 MNHEY and CDR2 SMNVEV (reference sequence). For the CDR3, the DNA is TGTGCCAGCAGTTTATACCCCGGTGCCTACACCTTC. This sequence encodes CASSLYPGAYTF.

The rearrangement links TRBV15 to TRBJ1-6; 8 bases fit TRBD1. The CDR3 spans 16 residues. The V segment lost 4 bases and the J segment 5 bases; nucleotides outside the gene matches: 7. Germline loops: CDR1 LNHNV, CDR2 YYDKDF (reference sequence). The CDR3 nucleotides read TGTGCCACCAGCAAACAGGGGGTAGATAATAATTCACCCCTCCACTTT. This codes for CATSKQGVDNNSPLHF.

The chain uses TRBV5-1 and TRBJ1-2; the D is unclear. Germline V gene sequence: CDR1 SGHRS, CDR2 YFSETQ. The CDR3 has 16 residues. V lost 5 bases, J lost 4 bases, and 21 bases lay in between. CDR3 bases: TGCGCCAGCAGTCCTCGTGCTCCCACATCGGGCTATGGCTACACCTTC. It specifies CASSPRAPTSGYGYTF.

The J gene is TRBJ1-5, the V gene TRBV6-6; a possible D gene is TRBD1 (5 bases). The CDR3 is made up of 14 amino acids. With 6 bases removed from V and 6 bases from J, the gap between germline ends came to 15 bases. Germline lookup yields CDR1 MNHNY and CDR2 SVGAGI (reference sequence). This chain's CDR3 is CASRQQLRGQPQHF. The CDR3 coding sequence is TGTGCCAGCAGACAGCAACTTAGGGGTCAGCCCCAGCATTTT.

This clone was seen a few times. The rearrangement joins TRBV11-2 to TRBJ2-7; 10 bases map to TRBD1. This CDR3 comprises 15 residues. The V gene end was trimmed by 5 bases and the J gene end by 6 bases; junction bases not matched to a gene: 10. From germline, CDR1 is SGHAT and CDR2 FQNNGV. The CDR3 region is CASSRDRGVLGEQYF. The CDR3, as DNA: TGTGCCAGCAGCCGGGACAGGGGTGTGTTAGGCGAGCAGTACTTC. Filled out from reference TRBV11-2 and TRBJ2-7, the complete variable domain reads EAGVAQSPRYKIIEKRQSVAFWCNPISGHATLYWYQQILGQGPKLLIQFQNNGVVDDSQLPKDRFSAERLKGVDSTLKIQPAKLEDSAVYLCASSRDRGVLGEQYFGPGTRLTVT.

J is TRBJ1-2 and V is TRBV7-9; 8 bases are shared with TRBD1. The length of the CDR3 is 15 residues. Trimming cost V 5 bases and J 6 bases; bases outside gene matches: 11. Germline assignment: CDR1 SEHNR and CDR2 FQNEAQ (reference sequence). CDR3 residues: CASSPKDRGRDGYTF. The CDR3 DNA is TGTGCCAGCAGCCCGAAAGACAGGGGAAGAGATGGCTACACCTTC.

Concerning this clone itself: The same CDR3 is also encoded by other DNA sequences in this sample. The gene calls are TRBV5-4 and TRBJ2-1, with a tentative D call TRBD2 (6 bases). Germline V gene lookup returns CDR1 SGHNT and CDR2 YYREEE (reference sequence). The CDR3 is 15 amino acids. The V end lost 0 bases, the J end lost 1 base, and 8 bases lay between the germline ends. In nucleotides, the CDR3 is TGTGCCAGCAGCTTGGTCGGGGGATCCTACAATGAGCAGTTCTTC. Translation gives CASSLVGGSYNEQFF.

This clone was observed a handful of times. The J gene is TRBJ2-5, the V gene TRBV5-1; 12 nucleotides agree with TRBD2. Germline V gives CDR1 SGHRS, CDR2 YFSETQ. The CDR3 spans 15 residues. The trim removed 5 bases at V and 3 bases at J, leaving 5 bases unmatched. CDR3 nucleotide sequence: TGCGCCAGCAGTCCTTCTAGCGGGGGGGAAGAGACCCAGTACTTC. Translation: CASSPSSGGEETQYF.

The V call is TRBV19, the J call TRBJ1-4; D ambiguous. The CDR3 contains 12 residues. With 10 bases removed from V and 14 bases from J, the gap between germline ends came to 20 bases. CDR1 and CDR2 from the germline V gene are LNHDA and SQIVND (reference sequence). The CDR3 reads CATYPERFWLFF. The CDR3 nucleotides read TGTGCCACTTATCCTGAACGGTTTTGGCTGTTTTTT.

This chain links TRBV28 with TRBJ1-5; D call uncertain. The V and J ends lost 9 bases and 3 bases respectively, with 9 bases between them. From germline, CDR1 is MDHEN and CDR2 SYDVKM. This CDR3 is 12 amino acids long. In DNA form, the CDR3 reads TGTGCCAGTCACAGTGCCAATCAGCCCCAGCATTTT. Residues: CASHSANQPQHF.

The chain joins TRBV7-8 to TRBJ2-5; 12 bases fit TRBD2. V dropped 4 bases and J dropped 5; count of bases not matched to a gene: 17. Germline-derived CDR1 and CDR2 are SGHVS and FQNEAQ. CDR3 size: 19 residues. CDR3: CASSSAALLAGGVWETQYF. In DNA, the CDR3 is TGTGCCAGCAGCTCCGCCGCTCTACTAGCGGGGGGCGTATGGGAGACCCAGTACTTC.

A single count supports this clone. The chain recombines TRBV5-5 with TRBJ1-1, with D perhaps matching TRBD1 (6 bases). V lost 1 base and J 2 bases, leaving 9 bases between the germline ends. Germline V lookup: CDR1 SGHKS, CDR2 YYEKEE (reference sequence). This CDR3 is built from 14 residues. The CDR3 DNA reads TGTGCCAGCAGCTTGACAGGGTTAAACACTGAAGCTTTCTTT. Translating it yields CASSLTGLNTEAFF.

The rearrangement uses TRBV6-1 and TRBJ2-5; tentatively, D is TRBD2 (6 bases). The V end lost 4 bases, the J end lost 8 bases, and 23 bases lay between the germline ends. The CDR3 contains 16 residues. The germline CDR1 and CDR2 sequences are MNHNS and SASEGT. The CDR3 coding sequence is TGTGCCAGCAGTGTCCGGGACGGAGGGGCCCAGGGAACCCAGTACTTC. Encoded protein: CASSVRDGGAQGTQYF.